The entry below gives a single TCR beta chain sequence along with its context. The assay was immunoSEQ multiplex PCR, and TCRdb's table has in-frame clones only and misses some. The sample lists about 110,000 clones; 90% to 96% were seen once. This record belongs to a study of cytomegalovirus exposure and HLA in healthy donors. This CDR3 is 15 amino acids long. With 3 bases removed from V and 5 bases from J, the gap between germline ends came to 17 bases. Germline CDR1 reads SGHNT; CDR2 reads YYREEE (reference sequence). The source is a woman aged 18-29 years in good health and CMV-seronegative. The chain is built from TRBV5-4 and TRBJ1-1, with a possible D match to TRBD1 (6 bases). Sequenced input: PBMCs. The CDR3 sequence is CASSWWEGEATEAFF. CDR3 DNA sequence: TGTGCCAGCAGCTGGTGGGAGGGGGAAGCGACTGAAGCTTTCTTT.